This T cell receptor beta chain was recovered during a study of blood T cells in healthy people across ages. CDR3 length: 15 residues. CDR1 is SQVTM, CDR2 ANQGSEA, per germline. A second 7 to 11 cycle PCR used barcoded and J-beta primers. One entry per CDR3 protein, called by TCRdb with MiXCR from the 5' RACE reads. The data show about 280,000 distinct CDR3 sequences, 25% to 30% seen once. Worth noting for this clonotype: Its antigen is not known. Its ends do not fully match the called genes, so a read error is possible.

Findings and caveats of the study: Both higher diversity and more naive CD4+ cells marked long-lived donors when set against aged donors.

Sequencing used blood. This TCR derives from a woman in her sixties or seventies in good health. This chain uses TRBV29-1 with TRBJ2-1, with 8 bases fitting TRBD2. CDR3 DNA: TGCGGCGTTGAAGTCGGGCGGGAGGTTCATACTGAGCAGTTCTTC. It yields the protein CGVEVGREVHTEQFF.